The 18 T cell receptor beta chains below were found in one sample sequenced in a study of human T cells and chemical hapten exposure. TCRdb reprocessed the RACE reads via MiXCR and lists one record per CDR3 protein. The sample shows around 150,000 distinct CDR3 sequences, roughly a quarter of them seen only once. Stated time point: patch test 3, about 24 weeks after DPC sensitization. As for treatment: therapeutic diphenylcyclopropenone sensitization with weekly scalp DPC. This sample comprised whole blood, obtained in connection with sensitization to the hapten diphenylcyclopropenone (DPC). The receptors were gathered from a woman younger than 30 with alopecia areata. Some clones in this sample may be carry-over from other donors' samples.

In DNA form, the CDR3 reads TGTGCCACCAGCAAACCGGGGATCTTCTACAATGAGCAGTTCTTC. Translating it yields CATSKPGIFYNEQFF. The gene calls are TRBV15 and TRBJ2-1, with D possibly TRBD2 on 5 matching bases. Germline V CDR1 and CDR2: LNHNV, YYDKDF (reference sequence). The V gene lost 4 bases and the J gene lost 3 bases, with 13 bases spanning the gap. This CDR3 has 15 residues.

This clonotype was counted between two and nine times. V usage is TRBV13 and J usage is TRBJ2-7; the D is unclear. Trimming took off 3 bases at V and 3 bases at J, with 15 bases between the two ends. The germline V gene has CDR1 PRHDT and CDR2 FYEKMQ (reference sequence). The CDR3 totals 15 residues. CDR3 region: CASSLGPLGFYEQYF. The CDR3 nucleotides read TGTGCCAGCAGCTTGGGTCCCCTCGGGTTCTACGAGCAGTACTTC. The whole variable domain, filled in from reference TRBV13 and TRBJ2-7, reads AAGVIQSPRHLIKEKRETATLKCYPIPRHDTVYWYQQGPGQDPQFLISFYEKMQSDKGSIPDRFSAQQFSDYHSELNMSSLELGDSALYFCASSLGPLGFYEQYFGPGTRLTVT.

CDR3 loop: CASAGAGTQYF. CDR3 sequence (DNA): TGTGCCAGCGCCGGAGCTGGGACCCAGTACTTC. The V call is TRBV27, the J call TRBJ2-5; D gene ambiguous. The CDR3 length is 11 residues. V was pared by 8 bases and J by 7 bases, with 11 bases between. From germline, CDR1 is MNHEY and CDR2 SMNVEV (reference sequence).

The chain links TRBV18 to TRBJ2-1; weak D call: TRBD2 (5 bases). The V end lost 3 bases, the J end lost 5 bases, and 11 bases lay between the germline ends. Looked up from germline, CDR1 is KGHSH and CDR2 is LQKENI. The CDR3 consists of 14 residues. CDR3 protein: CASSPQLGNNEQFF. In DNA form, the CDR3 reads TGTGCCAGCTCACCTCAACTAGGGAACAATGAGCAGTTCTTC.

This clonotype has just a few counts. The chain carries TRBV9 and TRBJ1-2; maybe TRBD1 (5 bases). Germline V gene lookup returns CDR1 SGDLS and CDR2 YYNGEE. The germline V and J ends were trimmed by 5 bases and 2 bases, with 10 bases remaining between them. This CDR3 comprises 13 residues. CDR3 loop: CASRGGGNYGYTF. The CDR3 nucleotides are TGTGCCAGCAGGGGGGGAGGAAACTATGGCTACACCTTC.

The chain joins TRBV20-1 to TRBJ2-7, with D hard to call. V gave up 6 bases and J gave up 6 bases, with 15 bases separating them. The germline gives CDR1 DFQATT, CDR2 SNEGSKA (reference sequence). The CDR3 consists of 12 residues. The CDR3 loop is CSANGVHFEQYF. The CDR3 coding sequence is TGCAGTGCCAACGGCGTACACTTCGAGCAGTACTTC.

This clonotype appeared a few times. The rearrangement joins TRBV11-1 to TRBJ1-1; no clear D gene. V shed 0 bases and J shed 8 bases, with 10 bases lying between them. In germline, CDR1 is SGHAT, CDR2 FQDESV (reference sequence). This CDR3 region has 13 residues. In DNA, the CDR3 is TGTGCCAGCAGCTTAGCGGGCCAGAGGGAAGCTTTCTTT. Translation gives CASSLAGQREAFF. The full variable domain, in which reference TRBV11-1 and TRBJ1-1 provide the parts outside the CDR3, is EAEVAQSPRYKITEKSQAVAFWCDPISGHATLYWYRQILGQGPELLVQFQDESVVDDSQLPKDRFSAERLKGVDSTLKIQPAELGDSAMYLCASSLAGQREAFFGQGTRLTVV.

V usage is TRBV4-3 and J usage is TRBJ2-7; possibly TRBD1 or TRBD2 for D (6 bases each). Germline CDR1 reads LGHNA; CDR2 reads YSLEER. V was pared by 0 bases and J by 2 bases, with 11 bases between. This CDR3 region has 15 residues. The CDR3 spells CASSQDLGGAYEQYF. CDR3 nucleotides: TGCGCCAGCAGCCAAGATCTCGGGGGCGCCTACGAGCAGTACTTC.

The V call is TRBV5-1, the J call TRBJ2-2, with TRBD2 matching over 9 bases. Germline V lookup: CDR1 SGHRS, CDR2 YFSETQ. This CDR3 is 15 amino acids long. V lost 4 bases to trimming and J lost 6 bases; unmatched junction nucleotides: 7. The CDR3 spells CASSGGLAFPGELFF. Here the CDR3 DNA reads TGCGCCAGCAGCGGGGGACTAGCCTTCCCCGGGGAGCTGTTTTTT.

The chain has TRBV14 and TRBJ1-1, with TRBD1 as a possible D gene (5 bases). The germline CDR1 and CDR2 sequences are SGHDN and FVKESK. Trimming shortened V by 1 base and J by 4 bases, and 13 bases separated the two germline ends. The CDR3 spans 15 residues. The CDR3 loop is CASSQGGALFTEAFF. The DNA of the CDR3 is TGTGCCAGCAGCCAAGGCGGGGCCCTGTTCACTGAAGCTTTCTTT.

The J gene is TRBJ1-2, the V gene TRBV2; the D gene is possibly TRBD1 (5 bases). CDR1 and CDR2 (germline): SNHLY, FYNNEI. Trimming took off 9 bases at V and 6 bases at J, with 20 bases between the two ends. CDR3 size: 14 residues. The CDR3 DNA is TGTGCCAGAGGGGCCCGTCGCGGCGGGCATGGCTACACCTTC. It codes for CARGARRGGHGYTF. The full variable domain, its missing parts supplied by reference TRBV2 and TRBJ1-2, is EPEVTQTPSHQVTQMGQEVILRCVPISNHLYFYWYRQILGQKVEFLVSFYNNEISEKSEIFDDQFSVERPDGSNFTLKIRSTKLEDSAMYFCARGARRGGHGYTFGSGTRLTVV.

The CDR3 is CASSPSGRDRGLSYNEQFF. In nucleotides, the CDR3 is TGTGCCAGCTCACCAAGTGGCCGGGACAGGGGGCTCTCCTACAATGAGCAGTTCTTC. The chain is built from TRBV18 and TRBJ2-1, with 12 bases aligning to TRBD1. Germline V gene data show CDR1 as KGHSH and CDR2 as LQKENI. Trimming at V came to 2 bases and at J to 0 bases, leaving 8 bases not matched to a gene. This CDR3 contains 19 residues. Drawing the rest from reference TRBV18 and TRBJ2-1, the complete variable domain is NAGVMQNPRHLVRRRGQEARLRCSPMKGHSHVYWYRQLPEEGLKFMVYLQKENIIDESGMPKERFSAEFPKEGPSILRIQQVVRGDSAAYFCASSPSGRDRGLSYNEQFFGPGTRLTVL.

V gene TRBV29-1 combines with J gene TRBJ1-1; D call uncertain. This CDR3 contains 15 residues. V dropped 3 bases and J dropped 5 bases, with 19 bases sitting between them. Germline lookup yields CDR1 SQVTM and CDR2 ANQGSEA. CDR3 sequence reads: CSVDPSTQRETEAFF. The CDR3 DNA is TGCAGCGTTGACCCCTCGACACAACGAGAGACTGAAGCTTTCTTT.

This clonotype was detected a few times. The rearrangement uses TRBV20-1 and TRBJ1-1; no clear D. Germline-derived CDR1 and CDR2 are DFQATT and SNEGSKA (reference sequence). This CDR3 contains 11 residues. Trimming left V 0 bases short and J 8 bases short, with 7 bases between. As DNA, the CDR3 is TGCAGTGCTAGAGATCTTCAAGAAGCTTTCTTT. Protein product: CSARDLQEAFF.

This clonotype has a handful of counts. V is TRBV3-2 and J is TRBJ1-2; the DNA was not compared with TRBD1, the D call given in the table. TRBV3-2 is a known pseudogene. CDR3 length: 15 residues. CDR3 nucleotide sequence: TGTGCCAGCAGCCGGCCGGGACAGGGAGCTTATGGCTACACCTTC. Translated, it gives CASSRPGQGAYGYTF.

This clonotype was counted only a few times. The gene calls are TRBV5-1 and TRBJ2-1, with 13 positions matching TRBD2. CDR1 and CDR2 (germline): SGHRS, YFSETQ. The CDR3 covers 16 residues. The V and J ends lost 7 bases and 0 bases, in that order; junction bases with no gene match: 4. The CDR3 DNA reads TGCGCCAGCGCCTGGACTAGCGGGAGCTCCTACAATGAGCAGTTCTTC. As protein: CASAWTSGSSYNEQFF.

The V call is TRBV29-1, the J call TRBJ2-1; TRBD2 matches at 7 bases. Germline loops: CDR1 SQVTM, CDR2 ANQGSEA. This CDR3 comprises 13 residues. V shed 7 bases and J 5 bases; nucleotides not matched to a gene: 8. The CDR3 spells CSASGLADNEQFF. The CDR3 nucleotides read TGCAGCGCAAGCGGTCTAGCGGACAATGAGCAGTTCTTC.

This clonotype was counted only a few times. The J gene is TRBJ1-5, the V gene TRBV27; 10 bases match TRBD1. The J segment lost 7 bases and the V segment lost 5 bases, leaving 5 bases of the junction unmatched. The CDR3 consists of 14 residues. Looked up from germline, CDR1 is MNHEY and CDR2 is SMNVEV (reference sequence). CDR3 in amino acids: CASSRQGAKQPQHF. In DNA form, the CDR3 reads TGTGCCAGCAGTCGACAGGGGGCGAAGCAGCCCCAGCATTTT.